This T cell receptor beta chain is drawn from a study of blood T cell repertoires in COVID-19 (dated by TCRdb to 2020 to 2021). Turning to the overall study: Samples from collaborators originated in the United States, Italy and Spain and spanned both the acute and convalescent phases of COVID-19. The material from the prospective study consisted of cDNA or gDNA derived from T cells, B-cell-depleted T cells, or PBMCs. Deeply sampled blood TCRbeta repertoires from subjects exposed to, actively infected with, or recovered from COVID-19 were included in the dataset. The repertoires were released in a freely available public database intended as a resource for research on the immune response to SARS-CoV-2. Samples were obtained from the ongoing ImmuneRACE study (first 160 participants) and from 1,254 subjects provided by 6 global collaborators. The sample metadata nearly always contained a de-identified subject ID, COVID-19 status, age in years and sex. Where available, HLA class I and class II types were taken from metadata supplied by the sample provider and were not determined by assay-based typing.

Study-wide conclusions, independent of this receptor: The quantity of clinical and demographic metadata differed by source and by participant and was supplied without curation.

TCRbeta CDR3 regions were amplified from genomic DNA by means of the immunoSEQ Assay, a bias-controlled multiplex PCR. The published analysis was carried out like this. The number of nucleated cells in each sample was estimated by amplification of reference gene primers within the assay. To quantify the absolute abundance of each unique TCRbeta CDR3 rearrangement, sequence reads were collapsed and filtered. For each sample, productive Simpson clonality was calculated as the square root of Simpson's diversity index over productive rearrangements. This is the immuneACCESS table as TCRdb keeps it, with only in-frame sequences that have V and J called. A part of the clones is gone; compared with another copy, unresolved V genes explain less than half, and the rest is unexplained. V and J calls and clone size are as listed in that table; D and trimming were resolved from the DNA. In all, the sample holds 120,000 or so clones, and roughly 74% of those were seen once. Less than 6.5% of the sample goes to the ten largest clones.

Collaborating institutions collected whole blood in K2EDTA tubes following their own protocols. Collaborator samples were shipped for TCRbeta analysis as frozen whole blood, isolated PBMCs, or DNA extracted from either sample type. From a lookup of the germline V gene (reference sequence), CDR1 and CDR2 are GTSNPN and SVGIG. At the junction V is shortened by 5 bases and J by 9 bases; bases outside the gene matches: 15. The CDR3 runs 15 residues from the cysteine to the phenylalanine. Here the CDR3 DNA is all that survives: 45 bases in frame from base 1. Comments on this clone: Its recognized antigen is unknown. No much larger clone exists at a distance of one base, and base qualities are not known.

Sequenced input: peripheral blood. The sequence joins TRBV30 to TRBJ1-1; 10 bases in the middle match TRBD1. The origin of this receptor is a man aged 60 to 75 with acute or convalescent COVID-19. The CDR3 in this case is CAWSRQGALGVKAFF. The nucleotide sequence is given as TGTGCCTGGTCCAGACAGGGGGCGCTTGGGGTGAAAGCTTTCTTT.